The clone carrying this TCR beta chain came up once. TCRdb's table, derived via immunoSEQ multiplex PCR, lists solely in-frame clones and lacks some. Among 120,000 or so clones listed, roughly 91% were seen once. The germline V gene encodes CDR1 SGHRS and CDR2 YFSETQ. This CDR3 region has 15 residues. The ends were cut back, 0 bases at V and 10 bases at J, with 18 bases in the middle. The record originates from a study of T cell responses to AZD1222 COVID-19 vaccine. This clonotype originated in an adult in good health. The sample here was peripheral blood, taken on day 0 of MenACWY control vaccination. This sequence joins TRBV5-1 and TRBJ2-3; D perhaps matches TRBD1 (5 bases). CDR3 loop: CASSLAPGSEGAQYF. Written as DNA, the CDR3 is TGCGCCAGCAGCTTGGCCCCGGGCTCCGAAGGGGCGCAGTATTTT.